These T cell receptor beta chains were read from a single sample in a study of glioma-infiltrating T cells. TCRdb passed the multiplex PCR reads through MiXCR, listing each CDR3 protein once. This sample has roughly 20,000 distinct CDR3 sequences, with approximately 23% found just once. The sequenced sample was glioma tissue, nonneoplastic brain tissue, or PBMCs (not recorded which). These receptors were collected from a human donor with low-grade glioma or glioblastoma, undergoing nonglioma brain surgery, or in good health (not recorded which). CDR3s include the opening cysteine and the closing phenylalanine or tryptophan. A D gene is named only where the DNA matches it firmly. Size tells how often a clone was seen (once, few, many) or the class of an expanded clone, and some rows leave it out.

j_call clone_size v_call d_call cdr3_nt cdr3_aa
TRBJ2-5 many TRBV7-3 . TGTGCCAGCAGCTTAAATACTGGTGAGACCCAGTACTTC CASSLNTGETQYF
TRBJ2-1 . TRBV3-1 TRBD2 TGTGCCAGCAGCCAGGACATGGGGGGGTCCTACAATGAGCAGTTCTTC CASSQDMGGSYNEQFF
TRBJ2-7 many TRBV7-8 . TGTGCCAGCAGCCCTGGGTCCTACGAGCAGTACTTC CASSPGSYEQYF
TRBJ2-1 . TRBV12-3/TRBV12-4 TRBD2 TGTGCCAGCTATCTAGGCCATAGCGGGGGGGCGGGGGGCAATGAGCAGTTCTTC CASYLGHSGGAGGNEQFF
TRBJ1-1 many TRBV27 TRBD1 TGTGCCAGCAGCCCTACCCCGACAGGGGGCAAAGCTTTCTTT CASSPTPTGGKAFF
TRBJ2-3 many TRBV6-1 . TGTGCCAGCCTTAGCCGGCAGAAGAGCACAGATACGCAGTATTTT CASLSRQKSTDTQYF
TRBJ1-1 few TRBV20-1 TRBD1 TGCAGTGCTAGAGACCTCTGGGCAGGGGGAATTGGGAACACTGAAGCTTTCTTT CSARDLWAGGIGNTEAFF
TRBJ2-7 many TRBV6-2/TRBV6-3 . TGTGCCAGCAGTTACATGCACGAGCAGTACTTC CASSYMHEQYF
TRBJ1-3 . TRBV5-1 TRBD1 TGCGCCAGCAGCACGTCCGGGACAGCAAACACCATATATTTT CASSTSGTANTIYF
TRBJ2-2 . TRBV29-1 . TGCAGCGTTGGGGACGCCGGGGAGCTGTTTTTT CSVGDAGELFF
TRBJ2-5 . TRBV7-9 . TGTGCCAGCAGCAGGGGGGGGCCCCAAGAGACCCAGTACTTC CASSRGGPQETQYF
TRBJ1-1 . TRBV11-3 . TGTGCCAGCAGCTTAGGTTTATACGAGGCTGCTTTCTTT CASSLGLYEAAFF
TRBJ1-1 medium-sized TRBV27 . TGTGCCGCGTTGGGTCCGACAGGCACTGAAGCTTTCTTT CAALGPTGTEAFF
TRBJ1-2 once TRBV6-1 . TGTGCCAGCAGTGGACGGCAGGGGCTAAACTATGGCTACGCCTTC CASSGRQGLNYGYAF
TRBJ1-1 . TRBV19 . TGTGCCAGTAGTCAGGTGAACACTGAAGCTTTCTTT CASSQVNTEAFF
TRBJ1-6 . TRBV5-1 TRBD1 TGCGCCAGCAGCTTTTACCCGGGACAGAATAATTCACCCCTCCACTTT CASSFYPGQNNSPLHF
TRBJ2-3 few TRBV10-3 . TGTGCCACCCAGCGGGACACTAGCACAGATACGCAGTATTTT CATQRDTSTDTQYF
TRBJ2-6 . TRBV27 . TGTGCCAGCAGTTTAACGCAGGGCGGGGATCTGGCCAACGTCCTGACTTTC CASSLTQGGDLANVLTF
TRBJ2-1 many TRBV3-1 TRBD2 TGTGCCAGCAGCCAAGCGGGAGCGGGGGGAGCCTACAATGAGCAGTTCTTC CASSQAGAGGAYNEQFF
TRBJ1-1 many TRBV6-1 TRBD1 TGTGCCAGCAGTCTTCGGGACAGGGGATGGGAAGCTTTCTTT CASSLRDRGWEAFF
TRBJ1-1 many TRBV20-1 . TGCAGTGCTAGACAGGGGACGCTCCAGACTGAAGCTTTCTTT CSARQGTLQTEAFF
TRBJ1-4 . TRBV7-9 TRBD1 TGTGCCAGCAGCTTGGGGGACAGGGGAAATGAAAAACTGTTTTTT CASSLGDRGNEKLFF
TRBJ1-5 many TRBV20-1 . TGCAGTGCTAGACGGTTAACAGGGCTGGGTCAGCCCCAGCATTTT CSARRLTGLGQPQHF
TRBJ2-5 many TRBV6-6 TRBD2 TGTGCCAGCAGTTACTCCCCCTCAGCGGGGGAAGAGACCCAGTACTTC CASSYSPSAGEETQYF
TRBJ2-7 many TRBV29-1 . TGCAGCGTCCGACAGAGCTCCTACGAGCAGTACTTC CSVRQSSYEQYF
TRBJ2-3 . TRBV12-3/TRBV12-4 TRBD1 TGTGCCAGCAGCTATGAAACAGGGGTGCAAGATACGCAGTATTTT CASSYETGVQDTQYF
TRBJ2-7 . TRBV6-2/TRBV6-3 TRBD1 TGTGCCAGCATGATATGGACAGGGGGCTACGAGCAGTACTTC CASMIWTGGYEQYF
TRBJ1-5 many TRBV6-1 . TGTGCCAGCAGCCAAAACAATCAGCCCCAGCATTTT CASSQNNQPQHF
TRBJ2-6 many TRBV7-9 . TGTGCCAGCAGCCGAGACAACTCTGGGGCCAACGTCCTGACTTTC CASSRDNSGANVLTF
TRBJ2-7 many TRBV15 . TGTGCCACCAGCAGGCAAACAGGCGAGCAGTACTTC CATSRQTGEQYF
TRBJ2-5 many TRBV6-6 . TGTGCCAGCAGTTACTCCACGGGGAGGGAGACCCAGTACTTC CASSYSTGRETQYF
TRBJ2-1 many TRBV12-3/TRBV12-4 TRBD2 TGTGCCAGCAGTCGACTAGCGGGGGGGGGCAATGAGCAGTTCTTC CASSRLAGGGNEQFF
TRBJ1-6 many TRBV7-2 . TGTGCCAGCAGCAAGGGCGGGACACCTAATTCACCCCTCCACTTT CASSKGGTPNSPLHF
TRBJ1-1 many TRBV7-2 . TGTGCCAGCAGCTGGCGCGGAGCTGAAGCTTTCTTT CASSWRGAEAFF
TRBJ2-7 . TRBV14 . TGTGCCAGCAGCCAAGACAGGGTTGGGACCTACGAGCAGTACTTC CASSQDRVGTYEQYF
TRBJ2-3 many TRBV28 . TGTGCCAGCAGTTTAGGGAATTCAGATACGCAGTATTTT CASSLGNSDTQYF
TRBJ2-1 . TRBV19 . TGTGCCAGTAGCCCGAACAGCCCTTCGAATGAGCAGTTCTTC CASSPNSPSNEQFF
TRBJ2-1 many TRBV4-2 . TGTGCCAGCACCGACCGATGGGACAATGAGCAGTTCTTC CASTDRWDNEQFF
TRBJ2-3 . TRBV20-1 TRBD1 TGCAGTACTGCTGACAGGGGGACCTATACATATACGCAGTATTTT CSTADRGTYTYTQYF
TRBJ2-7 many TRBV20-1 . TGCAGTGCTCGCCGGGACACGGACTACGAGCAGTACTTC CSARRDTDYEQYF
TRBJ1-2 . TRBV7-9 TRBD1 TGTGCCAGCAGCTTTGGACAGGACTATGGCTACACCTTC CASSFGQDYGYTF
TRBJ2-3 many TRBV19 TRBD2 TGTGCCACTACCCGCGGAGCGGGGGCAGATACGCAGTATTTT CATTRGAGADTQYF
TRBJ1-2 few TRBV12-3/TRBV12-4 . TGTGCCAGCAGTTTATTGAGGCGGCACGGCTACACCTTC CASSLLRRHGYTF
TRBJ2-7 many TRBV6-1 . TGTGCCAGCACAATCCTTGGCACAGGGGCGGGAGAGCAGTACTTC CASTILGTGAGEQYF
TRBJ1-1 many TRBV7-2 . TGTGCCAGCAGCGGAGGACACTTCAACACTGAAGCTTTCTTT CASSGGHFNTEAFF
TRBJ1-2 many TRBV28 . TGTGCCAGCAGCTTAGGGTTTACGGGTGGCTACACCTTC CASSLGFTGGYTF
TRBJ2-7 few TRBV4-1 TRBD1 TGCGCCAGCAGCCAAGGCGAGACAGGGAGCTCCTACGAGCAGTACTTC CASSQGETGSSYEQYF
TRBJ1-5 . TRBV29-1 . TGCAGCGTTGACGGACATCAGCCCCAGCATTTT CSVDGHQPQHF
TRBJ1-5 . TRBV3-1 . TGTGCCAGCAGCCATGGGGACACGGGCAATCAGCCCCAGCATTTT CASSHGDTGNQPQHF
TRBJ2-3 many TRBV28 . TGTGCCAGCAGCCCACCCCGGGGGCTGGCGGATACGCAGTATTTT CASSPPRGLADTQYF
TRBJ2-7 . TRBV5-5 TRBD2 TGTGCCAGCAGTTCTTTGGGGACTATATTGTACGAGCAGTACTTC CASSSLGTILYEQYF
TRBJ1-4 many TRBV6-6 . TGTGCCAGCAGTTACTTCTTTAAGACAGGTGAAAAACTGTTTTTT CASSYFFKTGEKLFF
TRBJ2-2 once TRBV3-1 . TGTGGCAGCAGCCTTCGCACCGGGGAGCTGTTTTTT CGSSLRTGELFF
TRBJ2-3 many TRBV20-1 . TGCAGTGCTAGAGATCTTAAAGGGGTTGGTACGCAGTATTTT CSARDLKGVGTQYF
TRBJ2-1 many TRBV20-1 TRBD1 TGCAGCGAAGCAGGGGGCTGGGATGGAGAGCAGTTCTTC CSEAGGWDGEQFF
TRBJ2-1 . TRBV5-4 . TGTACCAGCAGCTTGGGGTATACTACGGCAAATGAGCAGTTCTTC CTSSLGYTTANEQFF
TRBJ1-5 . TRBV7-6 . TGTGCCAGCAGCTTAAGCAGGGCGGACAATCAGCCCCAGCATTTT CASSLSRADNQPQHF
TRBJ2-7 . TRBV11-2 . TGTGCCAGCAGCGAAGACAGATCCTACGAGCAGTACTTC CASSEDRSYEQYF
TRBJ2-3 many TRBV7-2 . TGTGCCAGCAGCTCCTATTCAGGCACAGATACGCAGTATTTT CASSSYSGTDTQYF